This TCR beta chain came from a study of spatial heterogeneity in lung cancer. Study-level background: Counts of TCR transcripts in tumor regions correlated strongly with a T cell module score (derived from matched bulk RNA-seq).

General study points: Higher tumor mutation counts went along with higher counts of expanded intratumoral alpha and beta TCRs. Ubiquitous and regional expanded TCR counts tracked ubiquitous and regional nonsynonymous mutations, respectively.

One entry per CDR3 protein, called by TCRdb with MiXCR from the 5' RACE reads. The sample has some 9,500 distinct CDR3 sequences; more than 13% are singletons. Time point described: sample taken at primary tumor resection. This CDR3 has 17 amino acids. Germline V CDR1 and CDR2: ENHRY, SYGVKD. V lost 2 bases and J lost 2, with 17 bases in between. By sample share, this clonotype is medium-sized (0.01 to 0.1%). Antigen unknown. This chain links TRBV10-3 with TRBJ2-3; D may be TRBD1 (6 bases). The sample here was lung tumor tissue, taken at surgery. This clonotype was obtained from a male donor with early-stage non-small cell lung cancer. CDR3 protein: CAISEERGFRFTDTQYF. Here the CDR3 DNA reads TGTGCCATCAGTGAGGAAAGGGGGTTCCGATTCACAGATACGCAGTATTTT.